Presented here are 3 T cell receptor beta chains from one specimen sequenced in a study of graft-versus-host responses after intestinal transplantation. Profiling relied on immunoSEQ multiplex PCR, and the TCRdb table lists in-frame clones only, not all of them. The data show 150,000 or so clones, around 90% seen once. These TCRs' antigens remain unknown. The source material was unstimulated CD4+ T cells sorted from spleen or lymph node cells, sampled before intestinal transplant. The origin of the receptors is a human donor who received an intestinal transplant.

The rearrangement links TRBV7-3 to TRBJ2-1, with TRBD1 identical over 7 bases. The V and J ends lost 6 bases and 6 bases, in that order; junction bases with no gene match: 11. There are 15 residues in the CDR3. The V gene's germline CDR1 is SGHTA and CDR2 FQGTGA. CDR3 DNA sequence: TGTGCCAGCAGTCTTGGACAGGTCCCACCCAATGAGCAGTTCTTC. This gives the protein CASSLGQVPPNEQFF.

The V call is TRBV9, the J call TRBJ1-3; 7 nucleotides agree with TRBD1. CDR1 SGDLS and CDR2 YYNGEE come from the germline V gene. The CDR3 spans 17 residues. Unmatched junction bases numbered 12, after V lost 4 bases and J lost 2 bases. For the CDR3, the DNA is TGTGCCAGCAGCCCTGGGGCGACAGGGTGGGCTGGAAACACCATATATTTT. Its translation is CASSPGATGWAGNTIYF.

This chain links TRBV5-1 with TRBJ1-2, with 11 positions matching TRBD1. CDR1 is SGHRS and CDR2 is YFSETQ in the germline V gene. The CDR3 has 14 residues. V shed 4 bases and J 8 bases; nucleotides not matched to a gene: 7. DNA of the CDR3: TGCGCCAGCAGCCCGACGGGACAGGGGGAGGGCTACACCTTC. Its translation: CASSPTGQGEGYTF.